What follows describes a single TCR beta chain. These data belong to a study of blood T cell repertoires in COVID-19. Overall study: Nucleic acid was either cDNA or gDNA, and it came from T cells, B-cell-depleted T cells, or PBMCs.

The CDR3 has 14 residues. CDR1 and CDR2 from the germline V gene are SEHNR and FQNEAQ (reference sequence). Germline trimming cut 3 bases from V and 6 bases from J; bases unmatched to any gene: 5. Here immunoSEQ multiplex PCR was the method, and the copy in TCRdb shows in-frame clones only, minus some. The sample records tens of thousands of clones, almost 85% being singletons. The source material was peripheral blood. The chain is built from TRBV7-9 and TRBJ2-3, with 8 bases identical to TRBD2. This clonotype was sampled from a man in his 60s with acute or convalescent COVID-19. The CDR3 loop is CASSFGGARDTQYF. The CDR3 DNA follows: TGTGCCAGCAGCTTCGGGGGGGCCAGGGATACGCAGTATTTT.